The rows below give T cell receptor beta chains drawn from one sample of a study of HIV-infected patients and healthy controls. From the 5' RACE reads, TCRdb called clonotypes with MiXCR, one entry per CDR3 protein. The data contain 19,000 or so distinct CDR3 sequences, roughly 8.7% of them singletons. The starting material was blood, obtained during antiretroviral therapy. Receptors originate from an adult with HIV infection. Both conserved end residues are part of each CDR3. The order of the fields is D gene, clone size, J gene, V gene, CDR3 protein, CDR3 DNA. The D gene is left open where the match is weak. Size is stated for part of the rows, as once, few or many counts, or as a class when the clone is expanded.

D gene: -
clone size: many
J gene: TRBJ2-1
V gene: TRBV3-1
CDR3 protein: CASSQDTGRNEQFF
CDR3 DNA: TGTGCCAGCAGCCAAGATACGGGAAGGAATGAGCAGTTCTTC

D gene: -
clone size: many
J gene: TRBJ1-1
V gene: TRBV7-2
CDR3 protein: CASSLYEYTEAFF
CDR3 DNA: TGTGCCAGCAGCTTATACGAATACACTGAAGCTTTCTTT

D gene: TRBD1
clone size: many
J gene: TRBJ2-7
V gene: TRBV5-5
CDR3 protein: CASSLGGQTYYEQYF
CDR3 DNA: TGTGCCAGCAGCTTGGGGGGACAGACCTACTACGAGCAGTACTTC

D gene: -
clone size: many
J gene: TRBJ1-1
V gene: TRBV6-2/TRBV6-3
CDR3 protein: CASSATDSYTEAFF
CDR3 DNA: TGTGCCAGCAGCGCAACCGACAGTTACACTGAAGCTTTCTTT

D gene: -
clone size: many
J gene: TRBJ1-5
V gene: TRBV20-1
CDR3 protein: CSASWTHSNQPQHF
CDR3 DNA: TGCAGTGCTAGTTGGACCCATAGCAATCAGCCCCAGCATTTT

D gene: -
clone size: many
J gene: TRBJ2-7
V gene: TRBV6-5
CDR3 protein: CASSYSMQGTSYEQYF
CDR3 DNA: TGTGCCAGCAGTTACTCGATGCAGGGTACGTCCTACGAGCAGTACTTC

D gene: -
clone size: many
J gene: TRBJ1-5
V gene: TRBV6-6
CDR3 protein: CASSGGNQPQHF
CDR3 DNA: TGTGCCAGCTCTGGGGGGAATCAGCCCCAGCATTTT

D gene: -
clone size: many
J gene: TRBJ1-6
V gene: TRBV5-1
CDR3 protein: CASSLTMNSPLHF
CDR3 DNA: TGCGCCAGCAGCTTGACAATGAATTCACCCCTCCACTTT

D gene: TRBD2
clone size: few
J gene: TRBJ2-3
V gene: TRBV5-6
CDR3 protein: CASSGVLGLAGPDTQYF
CDR3 DNA: TGTGCCAGCAGCGGCGTGCTCGGACTAGCGGGTCCAGATACGCAGTATTTT

D gene: -
clone size: -
J gene: TRBJ2-1
V gene: TRBV19
CDR3 protein: CASSRGHSNEQFF
CDR3 DNA: TGTGCCAGTAGTCGCGGACACTCCAATGAGCAGTTCTTC

D gene: TRBD2
clone size: many
J gene: TRBJ2-3
V gene: TRBV30
CDR3 protein: CAWSTLAGEDTQYF
CDR3 DNA: TGTGCCTGGAGTACACTAGCGGGGGAAGATACGCAGTATTTT

D gene: -
clone size: many
J gene: TRBJ2-3
V gene: TRBV27
CDR3 protein: CASSFTRTDTQYF
CDR3 DNA: TGTGCCAGCAGTTTTACACGCACAGATACGCAGTATTTT

D gene: -
clone size: few
J gene: TRBJ1-6
V gene: TRBV6-5
CDR3 protein: CASSYSSRRSSYNSPLHF
CDR3 DNA: TGTGCCAGCAGTTACTCGAGTCGCAGGAGCTCCTATAATTCACCCCTCCACTTT

D gene: -
clone size: many
J gene: TRBJ2-2
V gene: TRBV7-8
CDR3 protein: CASSPYGWGTGELFF
CDR3 DNA: TGTGCCAGCAGCCCCTACGGATGGGGGACCGGGGAGCTGTTTTTT

D gene: TRBD2
clone size: many
J gene: TRBJ2-1
V gene: TRBV29-1
CDR3 protein: CSVILAGGPGSYNEQFF
CDR3 DNA: TGCAGCGTCATACTAGCGGGGGGGCCGGGGAGCTACAATGAGCAGTTCTTC

D gene: TRBD2
clone size: many
J gene: TRBJ2-1
V gene: TRBV11-2
CDR3 protein: CASSSRVGLAGGPSYNEQFF
CDR3 DNA: TGTGCCAGCAGCTCGCGGGTAGGACTAGCGGGAGGGCCATCCTACAATGAGCAGTTCTTC

D gene: -
clone size: few
J gene: TRBJ1-6
V gene: TRBV12-3/TRBV12-4
CDR3 protein: CASSGPGLNNSPLHF
CDR3 DNA: TGTGCCAGCAGTGGGCCGGGACTGAACAATTCACCCCTCCACTTT

D gene: -
clone size: -
J gene: TRBJ2-2
V gene: TRBV5-1
CDR3 protein: CASSFPRGLNTGELFF
CDR3 DNA: TGCGCCAGCAGCTTTCCGCGGGGCCTGAACACCGGGGAGCTGTTTTTT

D gene: -
clone size: many
J gene: TRBJ2-7
V gene: TRBV28
CDR3 protein: CASSPGYEQYF
CDR3 DNA: TGTGCCAGCAGCCCCGGGTACGAGCAGTACTTC

D gene: TRBD2
clone size: many
J gene: TRBJ2-5
V gene: TRBV2
CDR3 protein: CASYQKDLAGVRETQYF
CDR3 DNA: TGTGCCAGCTACCAGAAAGACCTAGCGGGAGTGAGAGAGACCCAGTACTTC

D gene: -
clone size: many
J gene: TRBJ2-7
V gene: TRBV4-2
CDR3 protein: CASSQDGGEQYF
CDR3 DNA: TGTGCCAGCAGCCAAGATGGGGGCGAGCAGTACTTC

D gene: -
clone size: many
J gene: TRBJ1-1
V gene: TRBV19
CDR3 protein: CASSSGPNTEAFF
CDR3 DNA: TGTGCCAGTAGTTCAGGGCCAAACACTGAAGCTTTCTTT

D gene: -
clone size: many
J gene: TRBJ1-5
V gene: TRBV5-1
CDR3 protein: CASSLVWGNPQHF
CDR3 DNA: TGCGCCAGCAGCTTGGTGTGGGGAAACCCCCAGCATTTT

D gene: -
clone size: many
J gene: TRBJ2-7
V gene: TRBV7-9
CDR3 protein: CASSLSRQVYEQYF
CDR3 DNA: TGTGCCAGCAGCTTATCCCGACAGGTCTACGAGCAGTACTTC

D gene: -
clone size: -
J gene: TRBJ1-5
V gene: TRBV7-3
CDR3 protein: CASSSTHNQPQHF
CDR3 DNA: TGTGCCAGCTCTTCGACCCATAATCAGCCCCAGCATTTT

D gene: -
clone size: few
J gene: TRBJ2-1
V gene: TRBV27
CDR3 protein: CASSTDLLAHNEQFF
CDR3 DNA: TGTGCCAGCAGTACGGATCTCCTAGCTCACAATGAGCAGTTCTTC

D gene: TRBD2
clone size: many
J gene: TRBJ2-3
V gene: TRBV6-5
CDR3 protein: CASSYGSGRAGENTQYF
CDR3 DNA: TGTGCCAGCAGTTACGGTAGCGGGAGGGCCGGAGAGAATACGCAGTATTTT

D gene: -
clone size: many
J gene: TRBJ2-5
V gene: TRBV11-2
CDR3 protein: CASSLTVETQYF
CDR3 DNA: TGTGCCAGCAGCTTAACCGTAGAGACCCAGTACTTC

D gene: TRBD1
clone size: many
J gene: TRBJ2-1
V gene: TRBV5-4
CDR3 protein: CASSLPRQGARNEQFF
CDR3 DNA: TGTGCCAGCAGCTTACCCCGGCAGGGGGCGCGTAATGAGCAGTTCTTC

D gene: -
clone size: many
J gene: TRBJ2-6
V gene: TRBV18
CDR3 protein: CASSPSVAGANVLTF
CDR3 DNA: TGTGCCAGCTCACCAAGTGTGGCGGGGGCCAACGTCCTGACTTTC

D gene: TRBD2
clone size: medium-sized
J gene: TRBJ2-5
V gene: TRBV11-2
CDR3 protein: CASCPTLAGDFQETQYF
CDR3 DNA: TGTGCCAGCTGCCCGACCTTAGCGGGAGATTTCCAAGAGACCCAGTACTTC

D gene: TRBD2
clone size: few
J gene: TRBJ2-5
V gene: TRBV6-5
CDR3 protein: CASSSPIPGLAGGPETQYF
CDR3 DNA: TGTGCCAGCAGTTCCCCAATCCCGGGACTAGCGGGGGGGCCGGAGACCCAGTACTTC

D gene: TRBD2
clone size: many
J gene: TRBJ2-1
V gene: TRBV7-2
CDR3 protein: CASSLWIGTKRANNEQFF
CDR3 DNA: TGTGCCAGCAGCTTATGGATTGGGACTAAGCGGGCCAACAATGAGCAGTTCTTC

D gene: -
clone size: many
J gene: TRBJ2-2
V gene: TRBV20-1
CDR3 protein: CCFRTGNTGELFF
CDR3 DNA: TGCTGTTTCAGGACTGGAAACACCGGGGAGCTGTTTTTT

D gene: -
clone size: many
J gene: TRBJ1-2
V gene: TRBV9
CDR3 protein: CASSVEDSFGGYTF
CDR3 DNA: TGTGCCAGCAGCGTAGAGGACAGTTTCGGTGGCTACACCTTC

D gene: -
clone size: -
J gene: TRBJ2-7
V gene: TRBV7-8
CDR3 protein: CASSLVEGLSSYEQYF
CDR3 DNA: TGTGCCAGCAGCTTAGTCGAGGGCTTGAGCTCCTACGAGCAGTACTTC

D gene: -
clone size: many
J gene: TRBJ1-1
V gene: TRBV5-5
CDR3 protein: CASSIQGMVNTEAFF
CDR3 DNA: TGTGCCAGCAGTATTCAGGGGATGGTGAACACTGAAGCTTTCTTT

D gene: TRBD2
clone size: many
J gene: TRBJ2-7
V gene: TRBV20-1
CDR3 protein: CSARGSGLAGAREQYF
CDR3 DNA: TGCAGTGCTAGGGGTTCGGGACTAGCGGGAGCTCGGGAGCAGTACTTC

D gene: -
clone size: many
J gene: TRBJ1-5
V gene: TRBV10-3
CDR3 protein: CAISDVEVNQPQHF
CDR3 DNA: TGTGCCATCAGTGATGTTGAGGTCAATCAGCCCCAGCATTTT

D gene: -
clone size: many
J gene: TRBJ1-1
V gene: TRBV29-1
CDR3 protein: CSVEGYALRNTEAFF
CDR3 DNA: TGCAGCGTTGAGGGGTATGCGCTGAGGAACACTGAAGCTTTCTTT

D gene: -
clone size: many
J gene: TRBJ1-1
V gene: TRBV5-1
CDR3 protein: CASSTTANTEAFF
CDR3 DNA: TGCGCCAGCAGCACCACAGCGAACACTGAAGCTTTCTTT

D gene: TRBD1
clone size: many
J gene: TRBJ1-5
V gene: TRBV6-5
CDR3 protein: CASSWGQLTQPQHF
CDR3 DNA: TGTGCCAGCAGCTGGGGACAGCTCACCCAGCCCCAGCATTTT

D gene: -
clone size: many
J gene: TRBJ2-7
V gene: TRBV3-1
CDR3 protein: CASRGVWDEQYF
CDR3 DNA: TGTGCCAGCCGCGGGGTCTGGGACGAGCAGTACTTC

D gene: TRBD1
clone size: -
J gene: TRBJ2-3
V gene: TRBV6-5
CDR3 protein: CASSYNRGLADTQYF
CDR3 DNA: TGTGCCAGCAGTTACAACAGGGGGCTAGCGGATACGCAGTATTTT

D gene: -
clone size: many
J gene: TRBJ2-7
V gene: TRBV4-1
CDR3 protein: CASSQDGQGWYEQYF
CDR3 DNA: TGCGCCAGCAGCCAAGACGGCCAGGGTTGGTACGAGCAGTACTTC

D gene: -
clone size: -
J gene: TRBJ2-7
V gene: TRBV7-9
CDR3 protein: CASSLGTEEQYF
CDR3 DNA: TGTGCCAGCAGCTTAGGGACTGAGGAACAGTACTTC

D gene: -
clone size: many
J gene: TRBJ1-3
V gene: TRBV6-2/TRBV6-3
CDR3 protein: CASRSPGTQGGNTIYF
CDR3 DNA: TGTGCCAGCAGATCACCCGGGACCCAGGGTGGAAACACCATATATTTT

D gene: TRBD2
clone size: many
J gene: TRBJ2-7
V gene: TRBV5-6
CDR3 protein: CASSFSSGGPYEQYF
CDR3 DNA: TGTGCCAGCAGCTTTTCAAGCGGGGGTCCCTACGAGCAGTACTTC

D gene: -
clone size: -
J gene: TRBJ2-5
V gene: TRBV7-3
CDR3 protein: CASSPNHGQGETQYF
CDR3 DNA: TGTGCCAGCAGTCCGAACCACGGGCAGGGAGAGACCCAGTACTTC

D gene: TRBD2
clone size: many
J gene: TRBJ2-2
V gene: TRBV27
CDR3 protein: CASTSGGPNTGELFF
CDR3 DNA: TGTGCCAGCACCAGCGGGGGTCCTAACACCGGGGAGCTGTTTTTT

D gene: -
clone size: once
J gene: TRBJ2-5
V gene: TRBV4-1
CDR3 protein: CASSQEGSGETQYF
CDR3 DNA: TGCGCCAGCAGCCAAGAGGGTAGCGGAGAGACCCAGTACTTC

D gene: -
clone size: few
J gene: TRBJ2-1
V gene: TRBV30
CDR3 protein: CAWSSLGEQFF
CDR3 DNA: TGTGCCTGGAGTTCCCTTGGGGAGCAGTTCTTC

D gene: TRBD2
clone size: many
J gene: TRBJ2-3
V gene: TRBV11-2
CDR3 protein: CASSPWTSPDTQYF
CDR3 DNA: TGTGCCAGCAGCCCCTGGACTAGTCCAGATACGCAGTATTTT

D gene: -
clone size: -
J gene: TRBJ1-1
V gene: TRBV29-1
CDR3 protein: CSVEDSGEGTEAFF
CDR3 DNA: TGCAGCGTTGAAGATTCGGGGGAGGGCACTGAAGCTTTCTTT

D gene: -
clone size: -
J gene: TRBJ1-6
V gene: TRBV19
CDR3 protein: CASSIDLKGTYNSPLHF
CDR3 DNA: TGTGCCAGTAGTATAGATCTGAAGGGTACCTATAATTCACCCCTCCACTTT

D gene: -
clone size: many
J gene: TRBJ1-3
V gene: TRBV5-5
CDR3 protein: CAGSLTASGNTIYF
CDR3 DNA: TGTGCCGGCAGCTTGACAGCTTCTGGAAACACCATATATTTT

D gene: -
clone size: many
J gene: TRBJ1-1
V gene: TRBV2
CDR3 protein: CASRRRGVNTEAFF
CDR3 DNA: TGTGCCAGCAGGAGGAGGGGGGTGAACACTGAAGCTTTCTTT